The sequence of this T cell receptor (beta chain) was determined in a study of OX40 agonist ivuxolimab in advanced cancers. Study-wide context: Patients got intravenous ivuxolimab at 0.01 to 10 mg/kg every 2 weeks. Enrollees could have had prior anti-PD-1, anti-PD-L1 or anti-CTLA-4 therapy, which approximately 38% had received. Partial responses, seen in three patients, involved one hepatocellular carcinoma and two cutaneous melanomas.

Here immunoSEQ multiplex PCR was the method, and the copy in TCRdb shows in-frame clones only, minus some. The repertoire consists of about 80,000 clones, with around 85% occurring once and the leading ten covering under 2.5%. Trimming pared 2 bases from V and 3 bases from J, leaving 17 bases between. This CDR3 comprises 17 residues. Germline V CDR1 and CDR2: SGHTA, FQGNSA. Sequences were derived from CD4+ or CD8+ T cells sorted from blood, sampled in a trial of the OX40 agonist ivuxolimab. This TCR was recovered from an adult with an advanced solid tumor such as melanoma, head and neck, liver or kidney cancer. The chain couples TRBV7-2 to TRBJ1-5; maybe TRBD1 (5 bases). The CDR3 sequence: CASSLYPAGGSNQPQHF. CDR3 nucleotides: TGTGCCAGCAGCTTATACCCGGCGGGGGGTTCCAATCAGCCCCAGCATTTT.